The next 17 T cell receptor beta chains were all read from a single sample in a study of early T cells in non-severe SARS-CoV-2 infection. TCRdb recomputed calls from the 5' RACE reads with MiXCR, one row per CDR3 protein. The sample includes roughly 30,000 distinct CDR3 sequences, about 6.1% of them seen just once. Material for sequencing was whole blood. These receptors all come from an adult who was a healthcare worker with PCR-confirmed SARS-CoV-2 infection or an uninfected control (not recorded which).

There are many counts of this clonotype. This rearrangement joins TRBV6-2 or TRBV6-3 to TRBJ1-5, with D hard to call. The CDR3 is 16 amino acids. The V end lost 5 bases, the J end lost 3 bases, and 17 bases lay between the germline ends. The V gene's germline CDR1 is MNHEY and CDR2 SVGEGT. CDR3 in amino acids: CASSDPLGVDNQPQHF. In nucleotides, the CDR3 is TGTGCCAGCAGTGACCCCCTTGGGGTCGACAATCAGCCCCAGCATTTT.

This clonotype was counted at least ten times. The V gene is TRBV4-3, the J gene TRBJ2-3, with D possibly matching TRBD1 (6 bases). The ends were cut back, 3 bases at V and 4 bases at J, with 17 bases in the middle. The CDR3 consists of 16 residues. The germline V gene has CDR1 LGHNA and CDR2 YSLEER. The CDR3: CASSHRTAVGPDTQYF. Written as DNA, the CDR3 is TGCGCCAGCAGCCACCGGACAGCGGTCGGCCCAGATACGCAGTATTTT.

This clonotype was seen many times. The chain links TRBV18 to TRBJ2-1; TRBD2 aligns across 9 bases. The germline V gene encodes CDR1 KGHSH and CDR2 LQKENI. The CDR3 is 16 residues long. Trimming took 0 bases from V and 7 from J; bases not matched to a gene: 7. CDR3 amino acids: CASSPPSGGNRNEQFF. The CDR3 nucleotides are TGTGCCAGCTCACCACCCAGCGGGGGGAATCGAAATGAGCAGTTCTTC. The full variable domain, completed using reference TRBV18 and TRBJ2-1, is NAGVMQNPRHLVRRRGQEARLRCSPMKGHSHVYWYRQLPEEGLKFMVYLQKENIIDESGMPKERFSAEFPKEGPSILRIQQVVRGDSAAYFCASSPPSGGNRNEQFFGPGTRLTVL.

This clonotype was detected many times. The rearrangement uses TRBV10-3 and TRBJ2-7, with 8 bases fitting TRBD1. Germline CDR1 reads ENHRY; CDR2 reads SYGVKD. The CDR3 covers 14 residues. The V gene end was trimmed by 4 bases and the J gene end by 3 bases; junction bases not matched to a gene: 5. The CDR3 sequence is CAISADRDIYEQYF. DNA for the CDR3: TGTGCCATCAGTGCGGACAGGGATATCTACGAGCAGTACTTC.

This clonotype was seen ten or more times. The chain employs TRBV7-2 and TRBJ2-4; 7 positions match TRBD1. Germline values: CDR1 SGHTA, CDR2 FQGNSA. V was clipped by 2 bases and J by 11 bases; unmatched bases: 3. This CDR3 has 12 amino acids. As DNA, the CDR3 is TGTGCCAGCAGCTTATTGGGACAGCTTCAGTACTTC. Its translation: CASSLLGQLQYF.

This clonotype was recorded at least ten times. The chain joins TRBV15 to TRBJ2-5, with D possibly being TRBD2 (7 bases). The germline CDR1 and CDR2 sequences are LNHNV and YYDKDF (reference sequence). The CDR3 totals 17 residues. The V gene lost 1 base and the J gene lost 0 bases, with 15 bases spanning the gap. The CDR3 loop is CATSRGGLADYQETQYF. CDR3 DNA: TGTGCCACCAGCAGAGGGGGGCTAGCGGACTACCAAGAGACCCAGTACTTC.

This clonotype was recorded many times. The chain has TRBV7-2 and TRBJ2-7; D is uncertain. The CDR3 extends over 14 amino acids. Trimming removed 1 base from V and 5 bases from J, with 12 bases in between. From germline, CDR1 is SGHTA and CDR2 FQGNSA. DNA for the CDR3: TGTGCCAGCAGCTTAGGGTGGCACGCCGACGAGCAGTACTTC. It specifies CASSLGWHADEQYF.

This clonotype was found many times. This sequence joins TRBV7-9 and TRBJ1-1; D possibly corresponds to TRBD1 (6 bases). The germline V gene has CDR1 SEHNR and CDR2 FQNEAQ (reference sequence). The CDR3 is made up of 15 amino acids. The V gene lost 6 bases and the J gene lost 0 bases, with 14 bases spanning the gap. The CDR3 loop reads CASRVNRALNTEAFF. DNA for the CDR3: TGTGCCAGCAGGGTAAACAGGGCCCTGAACACTGAAGCTTTCTTT.

The CDR3 protein is CSAYSVGGQGYEQYF. CDR3 coding DNA: TGCAGTGCTTACTCAGTCGGGGGGCAGGGTTACGAGCAGTACTTC. The chain employs TRBV20-1 and TRBJ2-7; D possibly corresponds to TRBD2 (7 bases). CDR1 is DFQATT and CDR2 is SNEGSKA in the germline V gene (reference sequence). Trimming took 5 bases from V and 4 from J, leaving 21 bases between them. The length of the CDR3 is 15 residues.

Only a few counts were recorded for this clonotype. A read error may be the cause here, since a much bigger clone is one base away. The chain has TRBV10-3 and TRBJ2-6; 10 nucleotides line up with TRBD1. With 4 bases clipped from V and 2 bases from J, the junction kept 5 bases outside the gene matches. Per the germline V gene, CDR1 is ENHRY and CDR2 is SYGVKD. The CDR3 has 17 amino acids. This chain's CDR3 is CAISVTGGAPGANVLTF. The CDR3 region has the DNA TGTGCCATCAGTGTGACAGGGGGCGCCCCTGGGGCCAACGTCCTGACTTTC.

This clonotype showed up many times. The chain employs TRBV7-9 and TRBJ1-1; 7 bases line up with TRBD1. Germline values: CDR1 SEHNR, CDR2 FQNEAQ (reference sequence). The CDR3 is 17 residues long. The J segment lost 1 base and the V segment lost 3 bases, leaving 11 bases of the junction unmatched. The CDR3 DNA reads as TGTGCCAGCAGCTTGGGACAGAACCCCCCGGGGAACACTGAAGCTTTCTTT. Its protein product is CASSLGQNPPGNTEAFF.

The gene calls are TRBV7-9 and TRBJ2-1; D is ambiguous. V gave up 1 base and J gave up 1 base, with 2 bases separating them. The CDR3 consists of 13 residues. From germline, CDR1 is SEHNR and CDR2 FQNEAQ (reference sequence). The CDR3 spells CASSLDSYNEQFF. In DNA form, the CDR3 reads TGTGCCAGCAGCTTAGATTCCTACAATGAGCAGTTCTTC. Supplemented by reference TRBV7-9 and TRBJ2-1, the full variable domain reads DTGVSQNPRHKITKRGQNVTFRCDPISEHNRLYWYRQTLGQGPEFLTYFQNEAQLEKSRLLSDRFSAERPKGSFSTLEIQRTEQGDSAMYLCASSLDSYNEQFFGPGTRLTVL.

This clonotype was seen at least ten times. This sequence joins TRBV27 and TRBJ2-3; D unresolved. Germline assignment: CDR1 MNHEY and CDR2 SMNVEV (reference sequence). The CDR3 contains 15 residues. V was shortened by 5 bases and J by 0 bases, with 12 bases between the two germline ends. The CDR3 nucleotides are TGTGCCAGCAGTAACCGGATTACTAGCACAGATACGCAGTATTTT. Protein product: CASSNRITSTDTQYF.

Ten or more counts support this clonotype. The DNA for the CDR3 is TGTGCCACCAGCAGAGTTAGCGGGGAGCCGCGGCGCGAGCAGTTCTTC. Residues: CATSRVSGEPRREQFF. This chain links TRBV15 with TRBJ2-1, with 8 bases lining up with TRBD2. The CDR3 extends over 16 amino acids. Germline-derived CDR1 and CDR2 are LNHNV and YYDKDF (reference sequence). V trimming: 1 base; J trimming: 10 bases; junction bases outside the gene matches: 12.

This clonotype was detected only a few times. For the CDR3, the DNA is TGCGCCAGCAGCCAAGATTGGGCCACGGGGATGGACGAGCAGTACTTC. Its translation is CASSQDWATGMDEQYF. The V and J genes are TRBV4-3 and TRBJ2-7; TRBD2 is a possible D gene (5 bases). CDR1 and CDR2 from the germline V gene are LGHNA and YSLEER. V gave up 0 bases and J gave up 5 bases, with 17 bases separating them. This CDR3 spans 16 amino acids.

This clonotype came up many times. The rearrangement joins TRBV9 to TRBJ2-1; no clear D gene. Germline-derived CDR1 and CDR2 are SGDLS and YYNGEE. CDR3 length: 13 amino acids. Trimming took 4 bases from V and 4 from J, leaving 9 bases between them. The CDR3 nucleotides read TGTGCCAGCAGCAACGTGGGGTACAATGAGCAGTTCTTC. This encodes CASSNVGYNEQFF.

This clonotype was recorded many times. This sequence joins TRBV11-2 and TRBJ2-1, with 10 positions matching TRBD1. Germline trimming cut 0 bases from V and 8 bases from J; bases unmatched to any gene: 1. CDR1 and CDR2 (germline): SGHAT, FQNNGV. The CDR3 spans 14 residues. CDR3 nucleotides: TGTGCCAGCAGCTTAGATGGGACAGGGGATGAGCAGTTCTTC. Translating gives CASSLDGTGDEQFF.